This TCR beta chain was sequenced during a study of T cells after posttransplantation cyclophosphamide. The study's findings and limits: Donor-recipient repertoire similarity was low at 1-2 months, rising over year one. Skin or GI-infiltrating T cells shared few TRB sequences with blood.

There are many counts of this clone. The antigen remains undetermined. Sequenced by immunoSEQ multiplex PCR; TCRdb stores in-frame clones only, minus some. The table lists 44,000 or so clones, no singletons, with around 2.2% in the top ten. Peripheral blood was collected from the related graft donor on the marrow donation day. With 5 bases clipped from V and 4 bases from J, the junction kept 8 bases outside the gene matches. CDR3 length equals 16 residues. Germline V CDR1 and CDR2: SGHNT, YENEEA. The sequence came from a middle-aged man in good health, CMV-negative, and a related stem cell transplant donor. The chain employs TRBV11-3 and TRBJ2-2; the match to TRBD1 covers 9 bases. Sequences were obtained from PBMCs. CDR3 region: CASSPRQGGLTGELFF. The CDR3 nucleotides read TGTGCCAGCAGCCCTAGACAGGGGGGGCTCACCGGGGAGCTGTTTTTT.